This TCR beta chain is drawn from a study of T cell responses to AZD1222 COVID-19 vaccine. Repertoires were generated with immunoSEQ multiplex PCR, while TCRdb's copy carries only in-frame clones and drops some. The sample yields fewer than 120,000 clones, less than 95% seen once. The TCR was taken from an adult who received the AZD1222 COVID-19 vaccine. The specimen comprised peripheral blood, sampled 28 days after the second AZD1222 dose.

The CDR3 reads CSVNGRTNEKLFF. In nucleotides, the CDR3 is TGCAGCGTTAACGGACGGACGAATGAAAAACTGTTTTTT. V and J are TRBV29-1 and TRBJ1-4; D is unclear. CDR3 size: 13 residues. V lost 5 bases, J lost 5 bases, and 12 bases lay in between. In germline, CDR1 is SQVTM, CDR2 ANQGSEA. The full variable domain, with the rest looked up from reference TRBV29-1 and TRBJ1-4, is SAVISQKPSRDICQRGTSLTIQCQVDSQVTMMFWYRQQPGQSLTLIATANQGSEATYESGFVIDKFPISRPNLTFSTLTVSNMSPEDSSIYLCSVNGRTNEKLFFGSGTQLSVL.